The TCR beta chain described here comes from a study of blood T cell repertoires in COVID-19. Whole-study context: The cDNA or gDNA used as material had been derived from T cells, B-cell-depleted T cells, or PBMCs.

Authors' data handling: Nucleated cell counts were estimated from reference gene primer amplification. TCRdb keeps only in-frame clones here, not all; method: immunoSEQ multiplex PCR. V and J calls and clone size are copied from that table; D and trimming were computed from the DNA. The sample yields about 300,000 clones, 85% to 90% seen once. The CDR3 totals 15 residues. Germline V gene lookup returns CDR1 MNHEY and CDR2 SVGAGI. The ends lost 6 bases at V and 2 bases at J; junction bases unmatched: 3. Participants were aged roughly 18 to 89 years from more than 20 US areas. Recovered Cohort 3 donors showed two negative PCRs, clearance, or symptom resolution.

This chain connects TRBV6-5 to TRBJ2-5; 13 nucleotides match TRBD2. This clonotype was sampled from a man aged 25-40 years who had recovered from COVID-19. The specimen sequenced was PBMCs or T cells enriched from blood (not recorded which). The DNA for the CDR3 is TGTGCCAGCAGGGGACTAGCGGGGCTGCAAGAGACCCAGTACTTC. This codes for CASRGLAGLQETQYF.